Listed below are T cell receptor beta chains from one sample, sequenced in a study of cytomegalovirus exposure and HLA in healthy donors. Here immunoSEQ multiplex PCR was the method, and the copy in TCRdb shows in-frame clones only, minus some. The sample yields tens of thousands of clones, roughly 84% seen once. The sequenced sample consisted of PBMCs. These receptors were taken from a young woman in good health and CMV-seropositive. Each CDR3 is given without its conserved first and last residue.

v_gene | CDR3aa
TRBV10-3 | AISGPDRDRIYEQY
TRBV27 | ASSLLDRVREQY
TRBV9 | ASSVGQGAGTDTQY
TRBV5-1 | ASSFPTGRGYNEQF
TRBV6-5 | ASSQGSTRRKLF
TRBV10-3 | AISTGGGSTEAF
TRBV5-1 | ASSLEQGGPQH
TRBV5-1 | ASSLSPLAGVDEQF
TRBV6-1 | ASSAYRTRGNTIY
TRBV2 | ASSDGGLGQY
TRBV7-2 | ASSFRGVSTGELF
TRBV10-3 | AITGEGSYNEQF
TRBV7-9 | ASSLEGGRRETQY
TRBV9 | ASSVGTTPWVSYNEQF
TRBV7-9 | ASSFGGGENYT
TRBV7-8 | ASSTQTGTTYEQY
TRBV2 | ASSSGGNTDTQY
TRBV7-9 | ASSFPDRANEQF
TRBV29-1 | SVLYTEAF
TRBV7-3 | ASSLGAGNYGYT
TRBV9 | ASSRSWAGQETQY
TRBV10-3 | AIRLSDGTVYGYT
TRBV9 | ASSVGISGYKSEQF
TRBV4-1 | ASSQRGSTTNEKLF
TRBV7-2 | ASSLARYGLAAEQY